This section outlines one T cell receptor (beta chain) sequence together with its context. As originally analysed: The assay estimated nucleated cells by amplifying reference gene primers. The data were produced by immunoSEQ multiplex PCR, yet TCRdb's version contains in-frame clones alone and is incomplete. V and J calls and clone size come straight from that table; D and trimming were deduced from the DNA. The sample yields under 250,000 clones, 81% seen once. These data come from a study of blood T cell repertoires in COVID-19. Study information: From the United States, Italy and Spain came samples of acute and convalescent COVID-19.

The study drew participants aged roughly 18 to 95 years from roughly 25 US areas. Assignments of participants to cohorts depended upon their own reported clinical history. This sequence was found in a woman in her 50s with acute COVID-19. The sequencing input was PBMCs or T cells enriched from blood (not recorded which).

In DNA, the CDR3 is TGTGCCACCAGGACAGGGAGATCCTACGAGCAGTACTTC. Translation: CATRTGRSYEQYF. This chain connects TRBV28 to TRBJ2-7; 8 positions match TRBD1. Germline V gives CDR1 MDHEN, CDR2 SYDVKM. The CDR3 contains 13 residues. V was pared by 10 bases and J by 1 base, with 6 bases of the junction left unmatched.